This T cell receptor (beta chain) was recovered during a study of blood T cell repertoires in COVID-19 (dated by TCRdb to about 2020). Background on the whole study: Collaborator samples came from the United States, Italy and Spain and covered acute and convalescent phases of COVID-19. The material from the prospective study consisted of cDNA or gDNA derived from T cells, B-cell-depleted T cells, or PBMCs. Deeply sampled blood TCRbeta repertoires from subjects exposed to, actively infected with, or recovered from COVID-19 were included in the dataset. The repertoires were released in a freely available public database intended as a resource for research on the immune response to SARS-CoV-2. Samples came from the ongoing ImmuneRACE study (first 160 participants) plus 1,254 subjects from 6 global collaborators. A de-identified subject ID, COVID-19 status, age in years and sex were almost always included in the sample metadata. Where available, HLA class I and class II types were taken from metadata supplied by the sample provider and were not determined by assay-based typing.

Results and caveats for the whole study, not just this receptor: How much clinical and demographic metadata was included differed by source and by participant, and the metadata was provided uncurated.

Participants in the prospective study were aged roughly 18 to 100 years, lived in 20 to 30 United States geographic areas, and enrolled through a virtual design. In the prospective study, cohorts were assigned on the basis of participant-reported clinical history obtained from a screening survey and a study questionnaire. For ImmuneRACE Cohort 3, a participant was defined as recovered based on two consecutive negative NP/OP PCR tests, clearance by a healthcare professional, or resolution of symptoms. In the prospective study, mobile phlebotomists collected whole blood, serum and a nasopharyngeal or oropharyngeal swab from each participant. Additional blood draws and questionnaires over an approximately 2-month period could optionally be provided by prospective study participants. Before DNA extraction, prospective study blood samples were shipped either frozen or at room temperature. A word on this clone: Its antigen target is currently unknown. Base qualities are not provided; no much larger clone lies one nucleotide away.

TCRbeta CDR3 regions were amplified from genomic DNA by means of the immunoSEQ Assay, a bias-controlled multiplex PCR. From the authors' description of their analysis: The number of nucleated cells in each sample was estimated from the amplification of reference gene primers within the assay. To quantify the absolute abundance of each unique TCRbeta CDR3 rearrangement, sequence reads were collapsed and filtered. For each sample, productive Simpson clonality was calculated as the square root of Simpson's diversity index over productive rearrangements. TCRdb took this table from immuneACCESS and kept in-frame rearrangements with V and J called. Such tables lack part of the clones; where checked against another copy, unresolved V genes explain under half of the gap, and the rest is unexplained. V, J and clone size are taken as reported in that table, and D and trimming were inferred from the DNA itself. In all, the sample holds a few hundred thousand clones, and 70% to 90% of those were seen once. The top ten clones comprise roughly a tenth of the sample.

V is cut back by 0 bases and J by 7 bases, with 4 bases in the junction unmatched. Reading from cysteine to phenylalanine, the CDR3 counts 14 amino acids. The DNA shown is the 42-base CDR3, in frame from base 1. The germline V gene specifies SQVTM as CDR1 and ANQGSEA as CDR2. Specimen: PBMCs or T cells enriched from blood (not recorded which). This receptor chain uses TRBV29-1 and TRBJ2-1, with 9 bases in between that match TRBD2. The origin of this receptor is a woman in her forties who had recovered from COVID-19. The base sequence is TGCAGCGTTGAAGAAGGGCGGGAGGGGAATGAGCAGTTCTTC. Its protein product is CSVEEGREGNEQFF.